These T cell receptor beta chains were read from a single sample in a study of glioma-infiltrating T cells. Using its own MiXCR run on the multiplex PCR reads, TCRdb lists one record per CDR3 protein. The sample holds under 200,000 distinct CDR3 sequences; more than 35% are singletons and the top ten take around 5.3%. Sequenced: glioma tissue, nonneoplastic brain tissue, or PBMCs (not recorded which). The receptors shown here come from a human donor with low-grade glioma or glioblastoma, undergoing nonglioma brain surgery, or in good health (not recorded which). Both conserved end residues are part of each CDR3. Each record gives: J gene, V gene, D gene, clone size, CDR3 protein, CDR3 DNA. D genes are given only for firm matches. Expanded clones are given a class, and other clones once, few, many or no size at all.

J gene: TRBJ2-7
V gene: TRBV20-1
D gene: TRBD1
clone size: many
CDR3 protein: CSARGTDYEQYF
CDR3 DNA: TGCAGTGCTAGGGGGACAGACTACGAGCAGTACTTC

J gene: TRBJ1-1
V gene: TRBV7-2
D gene: -
clone size: -
CDR3 protein: CASGQDPNREAFF
CDR3 DNA: TGTGCCAGCGGCCAAGACCCGAACAGGGAAGCTTTCTTT

J gene: TRBJ2-5
V gene: TRBV18
D gene: -
clone size: -
CDR3 protein: CASSPGYGETQYF
CDR3 DNA: TGTGCCAGCTCACCAGGATATGGGGAGACCCAGTACTTC

J gene: TRBJ1-5
V gene: TRBV19
D gene: -
clone size: -
CDR3 protein: CASSGRTADNQPQHF
CDR3 DNA: TGTGCCAGTAGCGGGCGGACCGCCGACAATCAGCCCCAGCATTTT

J gene: TRBJ2-7
V gene: TRBV10-3
D gene: -
clone size: many
CDR3 protein: CAISAPGSSYEQYF
CDR3 DNA: TGTGCCATCAGTGCGCCCGGTAGCTCCTACGAGCAGTACTTC

J gene: TRBJ2-7
V gene: TRBV2
D gene: -
clone size: many
CDR3 protein: CASSEASYEQYF
CDR3 DNA: TGTGCCAGTTCCGAGGCTTCCTACGAGCAGTACTTC

J gene: TRBJ2-3
V gene: TRBV6-6
D gene: -
clone size: once
CDR3 protein: CASSYRIVVSGADTQYF
CDR3 DNA: TGTGCCAGCAGTTACCGAATAGTCGTGAGTGGAGCAGATACGCAGTATTTT

J gene: TRBJ2-7
V gene: TRBV7-8
D gene: TRBD2
clone size: many
CDR3 protein: CASSPGTSGSSYEQYF
CDR3 DNA: TGTGCCAGCAGCCCGGGGACTAGCGGAAGCTCCTACGAGCAGTACTTC

J gene: TRBJ2-1
V gene: TRBV10-3
D gene: TRBD2
clone size: few
CDR3 protein: CATRLAENLPEQFF
CDR3 DNA: TGTGCCACTCGACTAGCGGAAAATTTGCCGGAGCAGTTCTTC

J gene: TRBJ1-1
V gene: TRBV20-1
D gene: -
clone size: many
CDR3 protein: CSARDVGGLNTEAFF
CDR3 DNA: TGCAGTGCTAGAGATGTTGGAGGACTGAACACTGAAGCTTTCTTT

J gene: TRBJ2-1
V gene: TRBV12-3/TRBV12-4
D gene: -
clone size: -
CDR3 protein: CASSGAGLSYNEKFF
CDR3 DNA: TGTGCCAGCAGTGGGGCGGGGCTATCCTACAATGAGAAGTTCTTC

J gene: TRBJ2-3
V gene: TRBV27
D gene: TRBD1
clone size: many
CDR3 protein: CASAYGTGTDTQYF
CDR3 DNA: TGTGCCAGCGCATATGGGACAGGCACAGATACGCAGTATTTT

J gene: TRBJ2-4
V gene: TRBV14
D gene: -
clone size: few
CDR3 protein: CASSQDPRLPVSF
CDR3 DNA: TGTGCCAGCAGCCAAGACCCGCGGCTTCCCGTATCATTC

J gene: TRBJ1-1
V gene: TRBV18
D gene: -
clone size: many
CDR3 protein: CASSPGGDTEAFF
CDR3 DNA: TGTGCCAGCTCACCAGGAGGCGACACTGAAGCTTTCTTT

J gene: TRBJ1-5
V gene: TRBV7-2
D gene: TRBD1
clone size: many
CDR3 protein: CASSASGQGWQPQHF
CDR3 DNA: TGTGCCAGCAGCGCATCGGGACAGGGCTGGCAGCCCCAGCATTTT

J gene: TRBJ2-7
V gene: TRBV3-1
D gene: -
clone size: -
CDR3 protein: CASSQDWQSSYEQYF
CDR3 DNA: TGTGCCAGCAGCCAAGATTGGCAGAGCTCCTACGAGCAGTACTTC

J gene: TRBJ2-1
V gene: TRBV9
D gene: -
clone size: few
CDR3 protein: CASSLPAQKQFF
CDR3 DNA: TGTGCCAGCAGCCTCCCAGCCCAAAAGCAGTTCTTC

J gene: TRBJ2-5
V gene: TRBV20-1
D gene: -
clone size: -
CDR3 protein: CSARGKRESEEAQYF
CDR3 DNA: TGCAGTGCTAGAGGGAAGAGGGAGTCGGAAGAGGCCCAGTACTTC

J gene: TRBJ2-2
V gene: TRBV4-1
D gene: TRBD2
clone size: few
CDR3 protein: CASSQDSGRANTGELFF
CDR3 DNA: TGCGCCAGCAGCCAAGACTCCGGGAGGGCGAACACCGGGGAGCTGTTTTTT

J gene: TRBJ2-5
V gene: TRBV3-1
D gene: -
clone size: -
CDR3 protein: CASSLPRSETQYF
CDR3 DNA: TGTGCCAGCAGCCTCCCCAGATCGGAGACCCAGTACTTC

J gene: TRBJ2-2
V gene: TRBV5-4
D gene: TRBD2
clone size: -
CDR3 protein: CASSLKTSGVTGELFF
CDR3 DNA: TGTGCCAGCAGCCTGAAGACTAGCGGTGTCACCGGGGAGCTGTTTTTT

J gene: TRBJ2-7
V gene: TRBV6-1
D gene: TRBD2
clone size: -
CDR3 protein: CASSSRGRNEQYF
CDR3 DNA: TGTGCCAGCAGCTCCCGCGGGAGGAACGAGCAGTACTTC

J gene: TRBJ1-2
V gene: TRBV19
D gene: -
clone size: -
CDR3 protein: CASILRRWVHTF
CDR3 DNA: TGTGCCAGTATTCTACGGCGATGGGTGCACACCTTC

J gene: TRBJ2-1
V gene: TRBV20-1
D gene: TRBD2
clone size: many
CDR3 protein: CSAPGEGGRANEQFF
CDR3 DNA: TGCAGTGCTCCGGGAGAAGGCGGGAGGGCAAATGAGCAGTTCTTC

J gene: TRBJ2-2
V gene: TRBV2
D gene: TRBD1
clone size: -
CDR3 protein: CASEGTGNTGELFF
CDR3 DNA: TGTGCCAGCGAGGGGACAGGGAACACCGGGGAGCTGTTTTTT

J gene: TRBJ2-2
V gene: TRBV5-1
D gene: -
clone size: -
CDR3 protein: CASSLRSGLNTGELFF
CDR3 DNA: TGCGCCAGCAGCCTCAGATCGGGATTGAACACCGGGGAGCTGTTTTTT